The 31 T cell receptor beta chains below come from one sample, sequenced in a study of CD4 and CD8 cells across lung adenocarcinoma regions. Using its own MiXCR run on the PCR reads, TCRdb lists one record per CDR3 protein. The sample has some 25,000 distinct CDR3 sequences; under 60% are singletons. The sequencing input was CD8+ T cells from the center of a lung tumor. The receptors derive from a male donor with lung adenocarcinoma. The CD4 and CD8 labels of this study may be unreliable.

Concerning this clonotype itself: Relative to the germline gene, one junction end is altered; a read error may explain this. V and J are TRBV6-5 and TRBJ2-5; no definite D call. CDR3 length equals 15 residues. Germline assignment: CDR1 MNHEY and CDR2 SVGAGI. The CDR3 spells CATSLRNRAQETQYF. In DNA, the CDR3 is TGTGCCACGAGTTTAAGGAACCGAGCCCAAGAGACCCAGTATTTC.

This clonotype was picked up a small number of times. The V call is TRBV20-1, the J call TRBJ2-1; D not resolved. The CDR3 is 14 amino acids. Germline V gives CDR1 DFQATT, CDR2 SNEGSKA (reference sequence). Trimming removed 7 bases at V and 0 bases at J, with 13 bases between. The CDR3 spells CSGAPRISYNEQFF. DNA for the CDR3: TGCAGTGGCGCGCCGCGGATCTCCTACAATGAGCAGTTCTTC.

The table lists this clonotype with many counts. The CDR3: CASSAAPGQAADTQYF. DNA for the CDR3: TGTGCCAGCAGTGCCGCCCCGGGACAGGCGGCAGATACGCAGTATTTT. The V and J genes are TRBV6-1 and TRBJ2-3, with 8 bases aligning to TRBD1. CDR1 is MNHNS, CDR2 SASEGT, per germline. The junction had 10 bases not matched to a gene; V was cut back by 4 bases and J by 4 bases. The CDR3 runs 16 residues.

This clonotype appeared many times. The chain joins TRBV6-1 to TRBJ2-3; D is ambiguous. V lost 5 bases to trimming and J lost 5 bases, with 14 bases between them. This CDR3 spans 14 amino acids. Germline lookup yields CDR1 MNHNS and CDR2 SASEGT. The CDR3 DNA follows: TGTGCCAGCAGTCGACACCCAGTTGGAGATACGCAGTATTTT. Residues: CASSRHPVGDTQYF.

This clonotype was observed a handful of times. The chain combines TRBV28 with TRBJ2-2; D perhaps matches TRBD1 (5 bases). Trimming pared 5 bases from V and 6 bases from J, leaving 13 bases between. The germline V gene encodes CDR1 MDHEN and CDR2 SYDVKM. The CDR3 is 14 amino acids. CDR3 sequence: CASSPYQGSGELFF. In DNA, the CDR3 is TGTGCCAGCAGTCCCTACCAGGGTTCCGGGGAGCTGTTTTTT.

Remarks on this clonotype: The junction shows a germline mismatch at one end, possibly a read error. The V gene is TRBV27, the J gene TRBJ2-6; TRBD2 might be the D (5 bases). Germline CDR1 MNHEY, CDR2 SMNVEV (reference sequence). This CDR3 spans 15 amino acids. CDR3 sequence (DNA): TGTGCCAGCAAACCGAGCCTGGGAGCCAAGTATATGCAGTATTTC. Translating it yields CASKPSLGAKYMQYF.

The V and J genes are TRBV5-4 and TRBJ2-1; D call uncertain. Germline CDR1 and CDR2: SGHNT and YYREEE (reference sequence). This CDR3 spans 13 amino acids. V lost 7 bases, J lost 1 base, and 9 bases lay in between. CDR3 in DNA: TGTGCCAGCGGGCACCCTTCCTACAATGAGCAGTTCTTC. It specifies CASGHPSYNEQFF.

The chain is built from TRBV6-1 and TRBJ2-5, with 8 bases aligning to TRBD2. The J segment lost 4 bases and the V segment lost 6 bases, leaving 19 bases of the junction unmatched. The CDR3 contains 18 residues. The germline V gene encodes CDR1 MNHNS and CDR2 SASEGT. In nucleotides, the CDR3 is TGTGCCAGCAGCGAGGCGGGAGGCGGGGGCCCAGGCCCAGAGACCCAGTACTTC. Its translation: CASSEAGGGGPGPETQYF.

This clonotype was seen repeatedly, ten times or more. The chain uses TRBV12-3 or TRBV12-4 and TRBJ1-2, with 7 bases fitting TRBD1. Losses at the gene ends were 2 bases for V and 3 bases for J; bases not matched to a gene: 6. The CDR3 is 15 amino acids. The CDR3 DNA sequence: TGTGCCAGCAGTTTAATGGAAGGGACAGACTATGGCTACACCTTC. Translated, it gives CASSLMEGTDYGYTF.

The table lists this clonotype with a count of one. The chain has TRBV7-2 and TRBJ2-3; D gene uncertain. This CDR3 has 15 residues. Trimming left V 1 base short and J 2 bases short, with 10 bases between. Germline-derived CDR1 and CDR2 are SGHTA and FQGNSA. CDR3: CASSLVGTSTDTQYF. In nucleotides, the CDR3 is TGTGCCAGCAGCTTAGTCGGCACTTCCACAGATACGCAGTATTTT.

This clonotype was found a few times. The chain is built from TRBV6-5 and TRBJ2-1, with D unresolved. CDR1 is MNHEY, CDR2 SVGAGI, per germline. The CDR3 totals 14 residues. With 1 base removed from V and 6 bases from J, the gap between germline ends came to 10 bases. The CDR3: CASSYLGGRNEQFF. The CDR3 bases are TGTGCCAGCAGTTACTTGGGCGGACGCAATGAGCAGTTCTTC.

The chain combines TRBV7-6 with TRBJ2-1; 9 nucleotides line up with TRBD2. The germline gives CDR1 SGHVS, CDR2 FNYEAQ. CDR3 length equals 15 residues. The junction had 6 bases not matched to a gene; V was cut back by 6 bases and J by 3 bases. CDR3 nucleotides: TGTGCCAGCAGTAATAGCGGGAGTCTCTACAATGAGCAGTTCTTC. Translation gives CASSNSGSLYNEQFF.

The chain links TRBV10-1 to TRBJ2-5; 7 bases align to TRBD1. This CDR3 region has 15 residues. The germline CDR1 and CDR2 sequences are WNHNN and SYGVQD (reference sequence). Trimming removed 6 bases from V and 10 bases from J; junction bases left unmatched: 17. The CDR3 coding sequence is TGCGCCAGCAGCGTAGGGGGCGCTGGGGCCTACGTCCAGTACTTC. This sequence encodes CASSVGGAGAYVQYF.

About this clonotype: The junction departs from germline at one end; a sequencing error may be responsible. The CDR3 region is CASSTLAGVSNAQFF. CDR3 bases: TGTGCCAGCAGTACACTAGCGGGGGTCAGCAATGCGCAGTTCTTC. The chain carries TRBV6-1 and TRBJ2-1; TRBD2 matches at 11 bases. The CDR3 sequence is 15 residues long. Looked up from germline, CDR1 is MNHNS and CDR2 is SASEGT.

This clonotype was observed at least ten times. V gene TRBV10-2 combines with J gene TRBJ1-4; 8 bases are a match to TRBD1. V lost 8 bases and J lost 3; bases outside the gene matches: 14. Germline V lookup: CDR1 WSHSY, CDR2 SAAADI. This CDR3 comprises 17 residues. The CDR3 nucleotides read TGCGCCAGCCGGGCCGAGACAGGGGATTTAGCTAATGAAAAACTGTTTTTT. Protein product: CASRAETGDLANEKLFF.

As concerns this clonotype: An end of the junction differs from the germline gene, which may be a read error. The chain links TRBV6-1 to TRBJ2-1; 10 bases are shared with TRBD1. The CDR3 extends over 16 amino acids. Germline values: CDR1 MNHNS, CDR2 SASEGT. CDR3 amino acids: CASSEPPGQGTDEQFF. The CDR3 DNA sequence: TGTGCCAGCAGTGAACCCCCGGGACAGGGGACCGATGAGCAGTTTTTC.

The rearrangement uses TRBV5-1 and TRBJ2-1; 11 nucleotides align to TRBD2. The V segment lost 0 bases and the J segment 9 bases; nucleotides outside the gene matches: 5. The CDR3 totals 15 residues. Per the germline V gene, CDR1 is SGHRS and CDR2 is YFSETQ. The CDR3 DNA is TGCGCCAGCAGCTTGGCTAGCGGGAGGTATGGTGAGCAGTTCTTC. This sequence encodes CASSLASGRYGEQFF. The variable domain in full, completed from reference TRBV5-1 and TRBJ2-1, reads KAGVTQTPRYLIKTRGQQVTLSCSPISGHRSVSWYQQTPGQGLQFLFEYFSETQRNKGNFPGRFSGRQFSNSRSEMNVSTLELGDSALYLCASSLASGRYGEQFFGPGTRLTVL.

The sample holds a few counts of this clonotype. The CDR3 DNA reads TGTGCCAGCAGCCCCTTGCACAGGGGCTCCCCATACGAGCAGTACTTC. This encodes CASSPLHRGSPYEQYF. The chain recombines TRBV11-2 with TRBJ2-5, with 7 nucleotides matching TRBD1. The DNA end lines up better with TRBJ2-7; the J call may be wrong. CDR3 length: 16 residues. The germline V gene encodes CDR1 SGHAT and CDR2 FQNNGV.

The rearrangement joins TRBV7-2 to TRBJ2-1, with D perhaps TRBD2 (6 bases). Germline V gene data show CDR1 as SGHTA and CDR2 as FQGNSA. CDR3 length: 16 amino acids. The V and J ends lost 5 bases and 7 bases respectively, with 21 bases between them. DNA of the CDR3: TGTGCCAGCAGCCAGACACCGGGACTGGGAGGTAATGAGCAGTTCTTC. It codes for CASSQTPGLGGNEQFF. Supplemented by reference TRBV7-2 and TRBJ2-1, the full variable domain reads GAGVSQSPSNKVTEKGKDVELRCDPISGHTALYWYRQSLGQGLEFLIYFQGNSAPDKSGLPSDRFSAERTGGSVSTLTIQRTQQEDSAVYLCASSQTPGLGGNEQFFGPGTRLTVL.

Worth noting for this clonotype: One junction end does not reproduce the germline sequence, and a read error may be involved. The rearrangement uses TRBV6-1 and TRBJ2-1; D unclear. This CDR3 is 15 amino acids long. Per germline, CDR1 MNHNS and CDR2 SASEGT. CDR3 coding DNA: TGTGCCAGCAGTGAAGAGGGTTTCAGCTACAATGCGCAGTTCTTC. This sequence encodes CASSEEGFSYNAQFF.

This clonotype has ten or more counts. The chain joins TRBV10-3 to TRBJ1-1; D gene ambiguous. Germline V CDR1 and CDR2: ENHRY, SYGVKD. The CDR3 contains 14 residues. The V gene lost 2 bases and the J gene lost 1 base, with 8 bases spanning the gap. The CDR3 spells CAISEGQANTEAFF. The DNA for the CDR3 is TGTGCCATCAGTGAGGGTCAGGCGAACACTGAAGCTTTCTTT.

This sequence joins TRBV10-1 and TRBJ2-3, with D possibly TRBD1 on 6 matching bases. The J call may be incorrect, as the DNA end agrees better with TRBJ2-7. CDR1 is WNHNN, CDR2 SYGVQD, per germline (reference sequence). The CDR3 consists of 17 residues. CDR3 sequence (DNA): TGCGCCAGCAGTGAGGGATCTGGGGGCATTGACCAAGATACGCAGTACTTC. This translates into CASSEGSGGIDQDTQYF.

This clonotype came up many times. CDR3 sequence (DNA): TGTGCCACGCTCGGGGCAGGGGGGGCCGGGGAGACCCAGTACTTC. This translates into CATLGAGGAGETQYF. The chain uses TRBV6-5 and TRBJ2-5; the D gene could be TRBD1 or TRBD2 (7 bases each). The CDR3 has 15 residues. V was trimmed by 10 bases and J by 5 bases, leaving 23 bases between them. The germline gives CDR1 MNHEY, CDR2 SVGAGI.

Concerning this clonotype itself: The junction and the germline gene differ at one end; a read error may be behind it. V is TRBV6-1 and J is TRBJ2-3; D call uncertain. Looked up from germline, CDR1 is MNHNS and CDR2 is SASEGT. This CDR3 region has 11 residues. The CDR3 sequence: CAGRDPETQYF. The CDR3 nucleotides are TGTGCGGGCCGTGACCCAGAGACGCAGTATTTT.

This clonotype was observed a single time. The chain carries TRBV6-1 and TRBJ2-3, with 9 bases aligning to TRBD2. The tail of the sequence fits TRBJ2-7 better, so the J call may be wrong. Germline V gene data show CDR1 as MNHNS and CDR2 as SASEGT. The CDR3 is made up of 14 amino acids. The CDR3 sequence is CASTHGLATYEQYF. CDR3 nucleotides: TGTGCCAGCACCCACGGACTAGCGACATACGAGCAGTACTTC.

Of note for this clonotype: The limits of the CDR3 on the DNA are not certain, so only TCRdb's listed CDR3 is given. This chain connects TRBV6-1 to TRBJ2-3; the D segment call TRBD1 is taken from the table without a DNA check. The CDR3 length is 16 residues, termini included. Germline CDR1 MNHNS, CDR2 SASEGT. The CDR3 protein is CASGGVGGGASDTQYF.

This clonotype came up many times. The rearrangement links TRBV27 to TRBJ1-6, with 7 bases aligning to TRBD1. V lost 5 bases, J lost 2 bases, and 9 bases stayed unmatched. The CDR3 has 17 residues. Germline CDR1 is MNHEY and CDR2 is SMNVEV (reference sequence). CDR3 in DNA: TGTGCCAGCAGTAAAGGTGACAGGGTCGCCTATAATTCACCCCTCCACTTT. As protein: CASSKGDRVAYNSPLHF.

The chain is built from TRBV29-1 and TRBJ1-1; D may be TRBD1 (5 bases). In germline, CDR1 is SQVTM, CDR2 ANQGSEA. The CDR3 loop spans 14 amino acids. Trimming removed 3 bases from V and 4 bases from J, with 15 bases in between. Here the CDR3 DNA reads TGCAGCGTTGAGGTAGTGGGGGGTGGCACTGAAGCTTTCTTT. Translating gives CSVEVVGGGTEAFF.

This clonotype came up many times. The CDR3 bases are TGTGCCAGCAGTGAAGCGACGGGTTTCGGCTACGAGCAGTACTTC. Its translation is CASSEATGFGYEQYF. The J gene is TRBJ2-1, the V gene TRBV6-1; no definite D call. The end of the DNA is better explained by TRBJ2-7, so the J call may be wrong. CDR1 MNHNS and CDR2 SASEGT come from the germline V gene. The CDR3 length is 15 residues.

This sequence joins TRBV10-3 and TRBJ2-1; TRBD2 aligns across 7 bases. The V gene's germline CDR1 is ENHRY and CDR2 SYGVKD. The V gene end was trimmed by 0 bases and the J gene end by 3 bases; junction bases not matched to a gene: 14. This CDR3 is built from 19 residues. CDR3 sequence reads: CAISESAGRGGSSYNEQFF. The CDR3, as DNA: TGTGCCATCAGTGAGTCGGCAGGGCGTGGCGGGAGTAGCTACAATGAGCAGTTCTTC.

The chain uses TRBV10-2 and TRBJ2-5; 10 bases agree with TRBD2. The DNA matches TRBJ2-7 better at its end, which makes the J call doubtful. Germline-derived CDR1 and CDR2 are WSHSY and SAAADI. This CDR3 spans 15 amino acids. The CDR3 is CASSDGLAGAYEQYF. The CDR3 DNA sequence: TGCGCCAGCAGTGACGGGCTAGCGGGAGCTTACGAGCAGTACTTC.